Included here is one T cell receptor (beta chain) sequence, with context. This clone was detected once. Its antigen is still unknown. Base-call qualities are not available, and no considerably larger clone is one nucleotide away. The sample comes from a study of blood T cell repertoires in COVID-19 (TCRdb year 2020). Regarding the study in general: The collaborator samples originated in the United States, Italy and Spain and spanned the acute and convalescent phases of COVID-19. The samples were drawn from two sources: the first 160 participants of the ongoing ImmuneRACE study, and 1,254 subjects contributed by 6 global collaborators. The material from the prospective study consisted of cDNA or gDNA derived from T cells, B-cell-depleted T cells, or PBMCs. The repertoires were released in a freely available public database meant as a resource for research on the immune response to SARS-CoV-2. The sample metadata nearly always contained a de-identified subject ID, COVID-19 status, age in years and sex. Deeply sampled blood TCRbeta repertoires from subjects exposed to, actively infected with, or recovered from COVID-19 were included in the dataset. Where available, HLA class I and class II types were taken from metadata supplied by the sample provider and were not determined by assay-based typing.

In the germline V gene, CDR1 corresponds to MGHRA and CDR2 to YSYEKL. V lost 0 bases and J lost 4 bases; the stretch between them is 7 bases long. From cysteine to phenylalanine, the CDR3 is 13 amino acids long. The read is trimmed to its CDR3 DNA, 39 bases read in frame from base 1. TCRbeta CDR3 regions were amplified from genomic DNA by means of the immunoSEQ Assay, a bias-controlled multiplex PCR. The authors' pipeline ran thus. Within the assay, amplification of reference gene primers was used to estimate how many nucleated cells each sample contained. To quantify the absolute abundance of each unique TCRbeta CDR3 rearrangement, sequence reads were collapsed and filtered. For each sample, productive Simpson clonality was calculated as the square root of Simpson's diversity index across productive rearrangements. In TCRdb, the immuneACCESS table is reduced to in-frame sequences with V and J assigned. These tables do not hold every clone; where another copy was compared, an unresolved V gene accounts for under half, and the others remain unexplained. That table supplies the V and J calls and clone size; D and trimming were determined from the DNA. In all, the sample holds about 160,000 clones, and 89% of those were seen once. The leading ten clones occupy 2.5% to 3% of the sample.

What the study reported, not specific to this receptor: The quantity of clinical and demographic metadata differed by source and by participant and was supplied without curation.

Each collaborating institution followed its own protocols to collect whole blood in K2EDTA tubes. For TCRbeta analysis, collaborators shipped samples as frozen whole blood, isolated PBMCs, or DNA extracted from either of those sample types. This TCR derives from a man aged 60 to 69 with acute or convalescent COVID-19. This receptor chain uses TRBV4-1 and TRBJ2-7, with no D gene named confidently. Sequenced input: peripheral blood. CDR3 reads: CASSQESRYEQYF. The DNA sequence is given as TGCGCCAGCAGCCAAGAATCCAGGTACGAGCAGTACTTC.